This TCR beta chain is drawn from a study of response to subunit inactivated influenza vaccine. General study results and limits: Authors suggested few new T cells are recruited by each seasonal influenza vaccination.

As to this clonotype: The antigen is unknown.

MiXCR, applied by TCRdb to the RT-PCR reads, yields one record per CDR3 protein. The repertoire has 540,000 or so distinct CDR3 sequences, 10% to 15% of them found once; the top ten carry under 15%. J lost 2 bases, V lost 7 bases, and 9 bases had no gene match. This CDR3 comprises 16 residues. Germline CDR1 MNHEY, CDR2 SMNVEV (reference sequence). V usage is TRBV27 and J usage is TRBJ2-1; 9 bases are a match to TRBD2. The source is a man aged 50-59 years who received an inactivated influenza vaccine. The source was PBMCs from blood, collected roughly 45 days after vaccination. CDR3 region: CASTLPSGRPYNEQFF. DNA of the CDR3: TGTGCCAGCACCCTACCGAGCGGGAGGCCCTACAATGAGCAGTTCTTC.